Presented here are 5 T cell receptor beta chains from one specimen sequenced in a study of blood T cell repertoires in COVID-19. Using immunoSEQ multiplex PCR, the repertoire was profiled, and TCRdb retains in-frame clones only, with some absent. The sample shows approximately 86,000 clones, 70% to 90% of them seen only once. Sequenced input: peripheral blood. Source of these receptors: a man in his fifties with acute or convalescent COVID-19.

CDR3 protein: CASSLGFSPGQGARGYTF. The DNA for the CDR3 is TGCGCCAGCAGCTTGGGATTCTCACCGGGACAGGGGGCTCGAGGCTACACCTTC. This chain joins TRBV5-1 and TRBJ1-2; 12 nucleotides agree with TRBD1. This CDR3 is 18 amino acids long. Germline assignment: CDR1 SGHRS and CDR2 YFSETQ. The V gene end was trimmed by 0 bases and the J gene end by 8 bases; junction bases not matched to a gene: 14.

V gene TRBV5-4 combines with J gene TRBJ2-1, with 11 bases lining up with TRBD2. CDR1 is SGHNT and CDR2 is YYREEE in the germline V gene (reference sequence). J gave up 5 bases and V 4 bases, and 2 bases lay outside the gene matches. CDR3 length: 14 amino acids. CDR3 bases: TGTGCCAGCAGCCGGACTAGCGGGCACAATGAGCAGTTCTTC. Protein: CASSRTSGHNEQFF.

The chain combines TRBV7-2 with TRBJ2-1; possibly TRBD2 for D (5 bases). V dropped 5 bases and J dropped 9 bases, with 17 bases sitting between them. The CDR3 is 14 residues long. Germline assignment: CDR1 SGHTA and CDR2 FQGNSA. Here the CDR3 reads CASSPARGTREQFF. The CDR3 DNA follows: TGTGCCAGCAGCCCTGCTCGGGGAACCCGTGAGCAGTTCTTC. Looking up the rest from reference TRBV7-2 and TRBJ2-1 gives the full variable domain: GAGVSQSPSNKVTEKGKDVELRCDPISGHTALYWYRQSLGQGLEFLIYFQGNSAPDKSGLPSDRFSAERTGGSVSTLTIQRTQQEDSAVYLCASSPARGTREQFFGPGTRLTVL.

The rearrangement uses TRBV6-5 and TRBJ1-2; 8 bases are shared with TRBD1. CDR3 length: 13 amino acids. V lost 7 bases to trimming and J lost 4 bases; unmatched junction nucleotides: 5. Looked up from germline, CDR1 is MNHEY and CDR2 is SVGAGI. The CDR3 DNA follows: TGTGCCAGCAACCTTGGACAGGGCTATGGCTACACCTTC. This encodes CASNLGQGYGYTF.

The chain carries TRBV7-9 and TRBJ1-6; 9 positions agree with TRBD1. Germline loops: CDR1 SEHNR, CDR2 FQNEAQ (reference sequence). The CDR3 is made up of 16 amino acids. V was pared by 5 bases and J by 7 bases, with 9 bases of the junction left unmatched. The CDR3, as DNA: TGTGCCAGCAGCCCCCGAGGACAGGGGAAGAATTCACCCCTCCACTTT. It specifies CASSPRGQGKNSPLHF.